Sequencing of this T cell receptor (beta chain) was carried out in a study of blood T cell repertoires in COVID-19 (dated by TCRdb to 2020 to 2021). Looking at the study overall: Samples from collaborators originated in the United States, Italy and Spain and spanned both the acute and convalescent phases of COVID-19. The prospective study material was composed of cDNA or gDNA derived from T cells, B-cell-depleted T cells, or PBMCs. Deeply sampled blood TCRbeta repertoires from subjects exposed to, actively infected with, or recovered from COVID-19 were included in the dataset. The repertoires were released in a freely available public database intended as a resource for research on the immune response to SARS-CoV-2. The samples were drawn from the first 160 participants of the ongoing ImmuneRACE study and from 950 to 1,500 subjects provided by 6 global collaborators. Sample metadata almost always included a de-identified subject ID, COVID-19 status, age in years and sex. Where available, HLA class I and class II types were obtained from metadata supplied by the sample provider rather than from assay-based typing. General conclusions and limits of the study: The amount of clinical and demographic metadata varied by source and participant and was provided uncurated.

Concerning this clone itself: This receptor's antigen is unknown. One base away there is no much larger clone; base qualities are not given.

Per the germline V gene, SQVTM is the CDR1 and ANQGSEA is the CDR2. V has 3 bases trimmed and J has 6 bases trimmed; junction bases matching no gene number 1. The CDR3 contains 12 residues, cysteine and phenylalanine counted. Left in the record is the CDR3 DNA by itself, 36 bases read in frame from the first base. In the prospective study, participants were roughly 18 to 89 years old, resided in about two dozen geographic areas of the United States, and were enrolled through a virtual design. In the prospective study, cohorts were assigned on the basis of participant-reported clinical history obtained from a screening survey and a study questionnaire. Mobile phlebotomists in the prospective study collected whole blood, serum and a nasopharyngeal or oropharyngeal swab from every participant. Over a roughly 2-month period, participants in the prospective study had the option of providing additional blood draws and questionnaires. Blood samples from the prospective study were shipped frozen or at room temperature prior to DNA extraction.

TCRbeta CDR3 regions were amplified from genomic DNA using the immunoSEQ Assay, a bias-controlled multiplex PCR. The authors' analysis ran thus. Within the assay, amplification of reference gene primers was used to estimate how many nucleated cells each sample contained. Sequence reads were collapsed and filtered to measure the absolute abundance of every unique TCRbeta CDR3 rearrangement. For each sample, productive Simpson clonality was calculated by taking the square root of Simpson's diversity index across productive rearrangements. In TCRdb, the immuneACCESS table is reduced to in-frame sequences with V and J assigned. These tables do not hold every clone; where another copy was compared, an unresolved V gene accounts for under half, and the others remain unexplained. The V and J calls and clone size come from that table; D and trimming were worked out from the DNA. The sample has about 210,000 clones on record, approximately 86% of them singletons. The ten biggest clones cover 10% of the sample.

The receptor was isolated from a young man with acute COVID-19. Sequencing was done on a sample of PBMCs or T cells enriched from blood (not recorded which). The chain joins TRBV29-1 to TRBJ2-2; 7 middle bases align to TRBD2. CDR3 region: CSVEGGSGELFF. In nucleotide form, the sequence is TGCAGCGTTGAGGGGGGGTCCGGGGAGCTGTTTTTT.